Presented here are 18 T cell receptor beta chains from one specimen sequenced in a study of T cells in localized non-small cell lung cancer. Some clones are missing from TCRdb's copy, which holds only in-frame ones; the method was immunoSEQ multiplex PCR. The repertoire holds just under 30,000 clones, 89% seen once, with about a tenth in the top ten. The source material was peripheral blood, sampled before any cancer treatment. The receptors derive from a woman between 35 and 75 years old with stage I lung adenocarcinoma.

This chain joins TRBV21-1 and TRBJ2-7. TRBV21-1 is listed as a pseudogene. The CDR3 runs to 17 residues. CDR3 amino acids: CASSKNRGIYHSYEQYF. The CDR3 DNA follows: TGTGCCAGCAGCAAAAACCGTGGAATTTACCACTCCTACGAGCAGTACTTC.

This clone showed up just once. V and J are TRBV5-6 and TRBJ2-1; 9 positions agree with TRBD2. Germline assignment: CDR1 SGHDT and CDR2 YYEEEE. V lost 3 bases, J lost 4 bases, and 8 bases stayed unmatched. This CDR3 is 16 amino acids long. For the CDR3, the DNA is TGTGCCAGCAGCTCCTTGACTAGCGGTTGGTACAATGAGCAGTTCTTC. This gives the protein CASSSLTSGWYNEQFF.

The chain recombines TRBV7-2 with TRBJ2-5; perhaps TRBD2 as D (6 bases). CDR1 and CDR2 (germline): SGHTA, FQGNSA. With 5 bases removed from V and 5 bases from J, the gap between germline ends came to 21 bases. There are 16 residues in the CDR3. This CDR3 is CASSPLIRGGAETQYF. CDR3 DNA: TGTGCCAGCAGCCCCCTGATCCGTGGAGGGGCGGAGACCCAGTACTTC.

V usage is TRBV30 and J usage is TRBJ1-6, with a weak D call TRBD1 (6 bases). The CDR3 totals 14 residues. CDR1 is GTSNPN, CDR2 SVGIG, per germline (reference sequence). Trimming removed 0 bases at V and 8 bases at J, with 11 bases between. The CDR3: CAWSVMGADSPLHF. The CDR3 DNA is TGTGCCTGGAGTGTCATGGGGGCTGATTCACCCCTCCACTTT.

In nucleotides, the CDR3 is TGTGCCTGGAACGTACAGCTCACGAACACTGAAGCTTTCTTT. This codes for CAWNVQLTNTEAFF. The rearrangement uses TRBV30 and TRBJ1-1, with no clear D. V was cut by 4 bases and J by 1 base, with 13 bases left in between. Looked up from germline, CDR1 is GTSNPN and CDR2 is SVGIG (reference sequence). CDR3 length equals 14 residues.

The chain carries TRBV5-6 and TRBJ2-1, with D unresolved. The V gene's germline CDR1 is SGHDT and CDR2 YYEEEE. Trimming stripped 1 base from V and 7 bases from J, with 9 bases between. This CDR3 has 13 amino acids. The DNA for the CDR3 is TGTGCCAGCAGCTTGTCTAGGTTAAATGAGCAGTTCTTC. Its translation: CASSLSRLNEQFF. The full variable domain, with the rest looked up from reference TRBV5-6 and TRBJ2-1, is DAGVTQSPTHLIKTRGQQVTLRCSPKSGHDTVSWYQQALGQGPQFIFQYYEEEERQRGNFPDRFSGHQFPNYSSELNVNALLLGDSALYLCASSLSRLNEQFFGPGTRLTVL.

The chain joins TRBV4-1 to TRBJ2-7; D gene ambiguous. The V gene lost 4 bases and the J gene lost 0 bases, with 7 bases spanning the gap. The CDR3 totals 13 residues. Germline V lookup: CDR1 MGHRA, CDR2 YSYEKL. This CDR3 reads CASSPGSSYEQYF. The CDR3 DNA reads TGCGCCAGCAGCCCCGGTAGCTCCTACGAGCAGTACTTC.

The gene calls are TRBV7-8 and TRBJ2-7, with 7 bases fitting TRBD2. This CDR3 comprises 15 residues. V gave up 5 bases and J gave up 2 bases; unmatched junction bases: 9. Germline assignment: CDR1 SGHVS and CDR2 FQNEAQ. The CDR3 sequence: CASSIGLVPTYEQYF. CDR3 sequence (DNA): TGTGCCAGCAGCATCGGACTAGTTCCGACCTACGAGCAGTACTTC. Supplemented by reference TRBV7-8 and TRBJ2-7, the full variable domain reads GAGVSQSPRYKVAKRGQDVALRCDPISGHVSLFWYQQALGQGPEFLTYFQNEAQLDKSGLPSDRFFAERPEGSVSTLKIQRTQQEDSAVYLCASSIGLVPTYEQYFGPGTRLTVT.

V usage is TRBV5-1 and J usage is TRBJ1-3; D call uncertain. Trimming removed 5 bases at V and 0 bases at J, with 6 bases between. CDR3 length: 13 amino acids. Germline V gene data show CDR1 as SGHRS and CDR2 as YFSETQ. This CDR3 reads CASSESSGNTIYF. In nucleotides, the CDR3 is TGCGCCAGCAGTGAGAGCTCTGGAAACACCATATATTTT.

This clone was counted a few times. The V and J genes are TRBV7-6 and TRBJ2-7; possibly TRBD2 for D (6 bases). The CDR3 extends over 16 amino acids. V lost 5 bases and J 6 bases, leaving 23 bases between the germline ends. Germline CDR1 is SGHVS and CDR2 is FNYEAQ. The CDR3 reads CASSPLPGVGQAEQYF. In nucleotides, the CDR3 is TGTGCCAGCAGCCCTTTGCCGGGGGTCGGCCAGGCCGAGCAGTACTTC.

CDR3 loop: CASSQDSNQPQHF. CDR3 nucleotides: TGTGCCAGCAGCCAGGACAGCAATCAGCCCCAGCATTTT. This chain links TRBV7-9 with TRBJ1-5, with D unclear. The CDR3 has 13 amino acids. The V and J ends lost 5 bases and 1 base respectively, with 6 bases between them. Germline assignment: CDR1 SEHNR and CDR2 FQNEAQ (reference sequence).

CDR3: CAWEKGQGWGYTF. Written as DNA, the CDR3 is TGTGCCTGGGAGAAGGGTCAGGGCTGGGGCTACACCTTC. This chain joins TRBV30 and TRBJ1-2; tentative D call: TRBD1 (5 bases). The CDR3 covers 13 residues. The germline V and J ends were trimmed by 5 bases and 8 bases, with 18 bases remaining between them. Per the germline V gene, CDR1 is GTSNPN and CDR2 is SVGIG (reference sequence). Complete variable domain (other parts from reference TRBV30 and TRBJ1-2): SQTIHQWPATLVQPVGSPLSLECTVEGTSNPNLYWYRQAAGRGLQLLFYSVGIGQISSEVPQNLSASRPQDRQFILSSKKLLLSDSGFYLCAWEKGQGWGYTFGSGTRLTVV.

The rearrangement links TRBV6-5 to TRBJ1-2, with 10 bases aligning to TRBD1. CDR1 and CDR2 (germline): MNHEY, SVGAGI. CDR3 length equals 13 residues. V lost 6 bases to trimming and J lost 5 bases; unmatched junction nucleotides: 3. This chain's CDR3 is CASSWTGGYGYTF. The CDR3 DNA sequence: TGTGCCAGCAGCTGGACAGGGGGGTATGGCTACACCTTC.

The chain recombines TRBV25-1 with TRBJ2-6; D not resolved. This CDR3 is 17 amino acids long. In germline, CDR1 is MGHDK, CDR2 SYGVNS. V dropped 0 bases and J dropped 4 bases, with 13 bases sitting between them. CDR3 bases: TGTGCCAGCAGTGAATATTATAACTCTACGGGGGCCAACGTCCTGACTTTC. As protein: CASSEYYNSTGANVLTF. Variable domain in full (rest from reference TRBV25-1 and TRBJ2-6): EADIYQTPRYLVIGTGKKITLECSQTMGHDKMYWYQQDPGMELHLIHYSYGVNSTEKGDLSSESTVSRIRTEHFPLTLESARPSHTSQYLCASSEYYNSTGANVLTFGAGSRLTVL.

The rearrangement joins TRBV28 to TRBJ2-2, with a possible D match to TRBD1 (6 bases). The CDR3 runs to 16 residues. V was pared by 3 bases and J by 1 base, with 12 bases between. Germline V lookup: CDR1 MDHEN, CDR2 SYDVKM. The CDR3 DNA sequence: TGTGCCAGCAGTTTGGGGGCAGGGAGGAACACCGGGGAGCTGTTTTTT. Its protein product is CASSLGAGRNTGELFF.

This chain uses TRBV6-1 with TRBJ1-1; D is unclear. CDR1 is MNHNS and CDR2 is SASEGT in the germline V gene. Trimming took off 11 bases at V and 1 base at J, with 8 bases between the two ends. The CDR3 spans 11 residues. The CDR3 here is CALTKNTEAFF. The DNA for the CDR3 is TGTGCCCTCACCAAGAACACTGAAGCTTTCTTT.

The V call is TRBV6-1, the J call TRBJ1-4, with D hard to call. V shed 3 bases and J shed 0 bases, with 11 bases lying between them. The germline gives CDR1 MNHNS, CDR2 SASEGT. This CDR3 contains 16 residues. The CDR3 region has the DNA TGTGCCAGCAGTGATGCCCGGAAAGCAACTAATGAAAAACTGTTTTTT. It codes for CASSDARKATNEKLFF.

The chain couples TRBV5-1 to TRBJ2-5; TRBD2 is a possible D gene (6 bases). Germline CDR1 reads SGHRS; CDR2 reads YFSETQ. The CDR3 length is 13 residues. V was clipped by 4 bases and J by 1 base, with 8 bases between them. In DNA form, the CDR3 reads TGCGCCAGCAGCACCGGGGGCCAAGAGACCCAGTACTTC. This codes for CASSTGGQETQYF.